Listed here are 17 T cell receptor beta chains from one sample, sequenced in a study of response to subunit inactivated influenza vaccine. TCRdb independently ran MiXCR on the RT-PCR reads; one entry per CDR3 protein. The sample gives 150,000 to 200,000 distinct CDR3 sequences, about a tenth of which show up once; roughly 12% is in the top ten. Sequencing was performed on non-naive T cells sorted from PBMCs, taken about 6 weeks after vaccination. These receptors were obtained from a man in his fifties or sixties who received an inactivated influenza vaccine.

This clonotype was detected ten times or more. CDR3 bases: TGTGCCAGCAGCCAATCAACTAATGAAAAACTGTTTTTT. It encodes CASSQSTNEKLFF. The chain links TRBV4-2 to TRBJ1-4; D gene unclear. In germline, CDR1 is LGHNA, CDR2 YNFKEQ. With 2 bases removed from V and 0 bases from J, the gap between germline ends came to 1 base. This CDR3 region has 13 residues.

This chain connects TRBV7-8 to TRBJ2-5; maybe TRBD1 (5 bases). Deletions cut 5 bases from V and 1 base from J, with 23 bases between. Germline assignment: CDR1 SGHVS and CDR2 FQNEAQ. The length of the CDR3 is 18 residues. Here the CDR3 reads CASSPTRRTRGGQETQYF. The CDR3 bases are TGTGCCAGCAGCCCCACGCGACGGACAAGGGGCGGCCAAGAGACCCAGTACTTC.

The rearrangement uses TRBV19 and TRBJ2-3; the D gene is possibly TRBD2 (5 bases). The germline V and J ends were trimmed by 2 bases and 2 bases, with 14 bases remaining between them. Germline V CDR1 and CDR2: LNHDA, SQIVND (reference sequence). This CDR3 has 16 amino acids. CDR3 in DNA: TGTGCCAGTAGTATAATGGCGACTAACCCCACAGATACGCAGTATTTT. Residues: CASSIMATNPTDTQYF.

Comment on this clonotype: This may be a read error, as it is one base from a much larger clone. The V call is TRBV29-1, the J call TRBJ2-5, with 8 bases identical to TRBD2. The CDR3 is 13 residues long. Germline-derived CDR1 and CDR2 are SQVTM and ANQGSEA. J was trimmed by 5 bases and V by 3 bases; bases with no gene match: 5. The CDR3 here is CSVDSGERETQYF. CDR3 DNA: TGCAGCGTTGATAGCGGGGAGAGGGAGACCCAGTACTTC.

This clonotype was recorded at least ten times. The chain is built from TRBV20-1 and TRBJ2-2, with 7 bases identical to TRBD2. Germline trimming cut 6 bases from V and 1 base from J; bases unmatched to any gene: 5. The V gene's germline CDR1 is DFQATT and CDR2 SNEGSKA (reference sequence). The CDR3 loop spans 14 amino acids. The CDR3 region is CSAARGGNTGELFF. CDR3 DNA: TGCAGTGCGGCTCGCGGGGGGAACACCGGGGAGCTGTTTTTT.

This clonotype was seen only a few times. This CDR3 reads CASSPAGVIMDTEAFF. The CDR3 DNA is TGTGCCAGCAGCCCGGCGGGGGTTATTATGGACACTGAAGCTTTCTTT. The gene calls are TRBV14 and TRBJ1-1; possible D gene TRBD1, 5 bases. Germline CDR1 is SGHDN and CDR2 is FVKESK. Trimming left V 4 bases short and J 3 bases short, with 18 bases between. This CDR3 has 16 residues.

This sequence joins TRBV7-2 and TRBJ2-1; D perhaps matches TRBD2 (5 bases). Trimming took 4 bases from V and 0 from J, leaving 13 bases between them. The CDR3 totals 16 residues. Germline V gives CDR1 SGHTA, CDR2 FQGNSA. The CDR3 is CASSYLIGSSYNEQFF. The CDR3 region has the DNA TGTGCCAGCAGCTACCTAATTGGGAGCTCCTACAATGAGCAGTTCTTC.

The rearrangement links TRBV20-1 to TRBJ2-7, with TRBD1 matching 7 bases. J was trimmed by 2 bases and V by 4 bases; bases with no gene match: 2. The CDR3 has 12 amino acids. Germline loops: CDR1 DFQATT, CDR2 SNEGSKA (reference sequence). The DNA of the CDR3 is TGCAGTGCTACGGGACAGACCTACGAGCAGTACTTC. It is translated as CSATGQTYEQYF.

This clonotype was observed many times. The chain carries TRBV5-6 and TRBJ2-7; D is unresolved. CDR1 and CDR2 (germline): SGHDT, YYEEEE. CDR3 length: 13 residues. V lost 4 bases, J lost 4 bases, and 12 bases lay in between. This CDR3 reads CASSPSLEYEQYF. In DNA form, the CDR3 reads TGTGCCAGCAGCCCGTCTCTGGAGTACGAGCAGTACTTC.

There are many counts of this clonotype. The rearrangement joins TRBV20-1 to TRBJ2-7; 9 nucleotides align to TRBD1. CDR3 length equals 12 residues. CDR1 is DFQATT and CDR2 is SNEGSKA in the germline V gene (reference sequence). J was trimmed by 3 bases and V by 6 bases; bases with no gene match: 3. The CDR3 spells CSARQGGYEQYF. The CDR3 nucleotides are TGCAGTGCCAGACAGGGGGGCTACGAGCAGTACTTC.

V is TRBV20-1 and J is TRBJ2-2; D is unresolved. Trimming took 0 bases from V and 5 from J, leaving 13 bases between them. Germline assignment: CDR1 DFQATT and CDR2 SNEGSKA (reference sequence). There are 15 residues in the CDR3. The DNA for the CDR3 is TGCAGTGCTAGAGATCTTCTAGTCCGGACCGGGGAGCTGTTTTTT. It is translated as CSARDLLVRTGELFF.

The chain has TRBV20-1 and TRBJ2-2; TRBD1 aligns across 7 bases. Germline lookup yields CDR1 DFQATT and CDR2 SNEGSKA (reference sequence). V gave up 0 bases and J gave up 5 bases; unmatched junction bases: 12. This CDR3 has 17 residues. For the CDR3, the DNA is TGCAGTGCTAGAGATTCAGGGGCAGGGGGATGGACCGGGGAGCTGTTTTTT. It yields the protein CSARDSGAGGWTGELFF.

The CDR3 protein is CAISATSGGQETQYF. CDR3 bases: TGTGCCATCAGTGCTACTAGCGGGGGACAAGAGACCCAGTACTTC. V gene TRBV10-3 combines with J gene TRBJ2-5, with 11 bases lining up with TRBD2. Losses at the gene ends were 4 bases for V and 2 bases for J; bases not matched to a gene: 3. Germline V gene lookup returns CDR1 ENHRY and CDR2 SYGVKD. The CDR3 consists of 15 residues.

The V and J genes are TRBV7-8 and TRBJ2-3; 8 bases fit TRBD2. Germline CDR1 and CDR2: SGHVS and FQNEAQ. After removal of 2 bases from V and 4 bases from J, the junction contained 8 bases not matched to a gene. The CDR3 covers 16 residues. CDR3 amino acids: CASSLYGGAGADTQYF. In DNA, the CDR3 is TGTGCCAGCAGCTTATACGGGGGGGCCGGCGCAGATACGCAGTATTTT.

This clonotype has only a few counts. The V call is TRBV20-1, the J call TRBJ2-5, with D perhaps matching TRBD1 or TRBD2 (5 bases each). Germline assignment: CDR1 DFQATT and CDR2 SNEGSKA (reference sequence). The CDR3 is 15 amino acids. Between the trimmed V and J ends, which lost 2 bases and 5 bases, there was a span of 18 bases. The CDR3 bases are TGCAGTGCTAGAATAGGATCGGGGCTCGCGGAGACCCAGTACTTC. This encodes CSARIGSGLAETQYF.

This clonotype was counted a single time. A clone one base away is much larger, so this may be a read error. CDR3 sequence reads: CASSQEARTTDNKQFF. In nucleotides, the CDR3 is TGTGCCAGCAGCCAAGAGGCGCGCACTACCGACAATAAGCAGTTCTTC. J is TRBJ2-1 and V is TRBV4-2; D gene uncertain. CDR1 and CDR2 (germline): LGHNA, YNFKEQ. The CDR3 sequence is 16 residues long.

This clonotype was picked up a small number of times. The gene calls are TRBV11-2 and TRBJ2-7, with D possibly TRBD2 on 6 matching bases. The CDR3 totals 13 residues. The germline CDR1 and CDR2 sequences are SGHAT and FQNNGV. V lost 6 bases and J lost 4, with 13 bases in between. The CDR3 nucleotides are TGTGCCAGCAGTTCAACTGCGGGGTACGAGCAGTACTTC. Its translation is CASSSTAGYEQYF.